A single sample gave rise to the 27 T cell receptor beta chains below, sequenced in a study of T cell clonality in common variable immunodeficiency. Assay used: immunoSEQ multiplex PCR; TCRdb lists only in-frame clones, some missing. This sample comprises approximately 58,000 clones, none seen once only. The sequenced sample was peripheral blood mononuclear cells. The receptors stem from a person aged 18 to 75 in good health.

This clone was counted at least ten times. The read halts 3 residues ahead of the CDR3 end, with the missing end drawn from the germline J gene. The gene calls are TRBV19 and TRBJ2-7; D might be TRBD2 (5 bases). The CDR3 is 13 residues long. Trimming cost V 6 bases and J 3 bases, with 12 bases left between them. CDR1 LNHDA and CDR2 SQIVND come from the germline V gene (reference sequence). The sequenced part of the CDR3 DNA is TGTGCCAGTAGCCCACTAGTGGGCTACGAG. Encoded protein: CASSPLVGYE. The full-length CDR3 reads as CASSPLVGYEQYF.

This clone came up many times. The read is 3 residues too short to cover the CDR3 end, so that end is filled in from the germline J gene. J is TRBJ1-2 and V is TRBV19; D might be TRBD1 (6 bases). Germline V gene lookup returns CDR1 LNHDA and CDR2 SQIVND (reference sequence). The CDR3 runs to 12 residues. The sequenced CDR3 bases are TGTGCCAGTAGTCGCAGGGGAGACGGC. Residues: CASSRRGDG. The CDR3 reads in full as CASSRRGDGYTF.

This clone has a count of ten or more. CDR3 loop: CASSLEPGWRTGELFF. The covered CDR3 bases are TGCGCCAGCAGCTTGGAGCCCGGCTGGCGGACCGGGGAG. V is TRBV5-1 and J is TRBJ2-2, with D unresolved. Sequencing ends 3 residues short of the CDR3 end; the germline J gene provides the rest. The CDR3 is 16 amino acids. Germline V gene lookup returns CDR1 SGHRS and CDR2 YFSETQ. V was cut by 0 bases and J by 5 bases, with 14 bases left in between. The entire variable domain, with the rest obtained from reference TRBV5-1 and TRBJ2-2, is as follows: KAGVTQTPRYLIKTRGQQVTLSCSPISGHRSVSWYQQTPGQGLQFLFEYFSETQRNKGNFPGRFSGRQFSNSRSEMNVSTLELGDSALYLCASSLEPGWRTGELFFGEGSRLTVL.

On this clone itself: Sequencing ends 3 residues short of the CDR3 end; the germline J gene provides the rest. The rearrangement uses TRBV2 and TRBJ1-6; D is perhaps TRBD1 (6 bases). The CDR3 totals 14 residues. V was shortened by 2 bases and J by 6 bases, with 8 bases between the two germline ends. The V gene's germline CDR1 is SNHLY and CDR2 FYNNEI. CDR3 DNA, as far as it was read: TGTGCCAGCAGTGAAAGACAGGCTAATTCACCC. It yields the protein CASSERQANSP. From start to end, the CDR3 is CASSERQANSPLHF.

This clone was seen repeatedly, ten times or more. The read ends 3 residues before the CDR3 terminus; that terminus is restored from the germline J gene. J is TRBJ2-7 and V is TRBV6-1; maybe TRBD2 (6 bases). This CDR3 is built from 13 residues. Germline lookup yields CDR1 MNHNS and CDR2 SASEGT. V was pared by 0 bases and J by 6 bases, with 9 bases between. The CDR3 region is CASSEALEGEQYF. The CDR3 DNA, read in part, is TGTGCCAGCAGTGAAGCCCTGGAGGGCGAG.

At least ten counts were recorded for this clone. The read ends 3 residues early relative to the CDR3; the germline J gene fills the gap. This chain links TRBV9 with TRBJ2-2; possibly TRBD1 for D (6 bases). CDR1 SGDLS and CDR2 YYNGEE come from the germline V gene. V lost 3 bases and J lost 6, with 12 bases in between. The CDR3 extends over 14 amino acids. The covered CDR3 bases are TGTGCCAGCAGCGGACGCACAGGGCCCGGGGAG. Protein sequence: CASSGRTGPGE. In full, the CDR3 is CASSGRTGPGELFF.

This clone was seen ten or more times. The read comes to an end 3 residues before the CDR3 does, leaving the germline J gene to fill in the end. This sequence joins TRBV19 and TRBJ1-5; the D gene is possibly TRBD1 (6 bases). CDR1 is LNHDA and CDR2 is SQIVND in the germline V gene (reference sequence). Trimming stripped 5 bases from V and 4 bases from J, with 12 bases between. The CDR3 spans 14 residues. The covered CDR3 bases are TGTGCCAGTAGTCCCGGACAGCTTAATCAGCCC. Its protein product is CASSPGQLNQP. In full, the CDR3 is CASSPGQLNQPQHF.

At least ten counts were recorded for this clone. Read sequence stops 3 residues before the CDR3 end, and the germline J gene provides the missing end. This chain connects TRBV5-1 to TRBJ1-2; weak D call: TRBD1 (5 bases). Looked up from germline, CDR1 is SGHRS and CDR2 is YFSETQ. The V end lost 0 bases, the J end lost 4 bases, and 10 bases lay between the germline ends. CDR3 length equals 14 residues. The CDR3 is CASSLADRLYGYTF. Incomplete CDR3 DNA: TGCGCCAGCAGCTTGGCCGACAGACTCTATGGC.

Remarks on this clone: The sequenced fragment ends 3 residues before the CDR3 boundary, so the rest is inferred from the germline J gene. The chain is built from TRBV18 and TRBJ2-1; TRBD2 aligns across 10 bases. CDR1 is KGHSH, CDR2 LQKENI, per germline. Trimming at V came to 6 bases and at J to 1 base, leaving 6 bases not matched to a gene. This CDR3 has 16 amino acids. The part of the CDR3 DNA that was read is TGTGCCAGCTCCAGGACTAGCGGTGGGTCCTACAATGAG. Translated, it gives CASSRTSGGSYNE. The whole CDR3 protein is CASSRTSGGSYNEQFF.

This clone has a count of ten or more. The CDR3 bases that were read are TGCAGTGCTAGGGTGGACAGACTGTATAATTCACCC. This sequence encodes CSARVDRLYNSP. The entire CDR3 protein is CSARVDRLYNSPLHF. The V gene is TRBV20-1, the J gene TRBJ1-6; weak D call: TRBD1 (6 bases). The observed sequence ends 3 residues before the CDR3 terminus, with the missing tail filled in from the germline J gene. Germline-derived CDR1 and CDR2 are DFQATT and SNEGSKA (reference sequence). The CDR3 loop spans 15 amino acids. Trimming shortened V by 3 bases and J by 4 bases, and 13 bases separated the two germline ends.

This clone was counted ten times or more. The read ends 3 residues early relative to the CDR3; the germline J gene fills the gap. This sequence joins TRBV19 and TRBJ2-5; possibly TRBD2 for D (5 bases). Germline CDR1 reads LNHDA; CDR2 reads SQIVND (reference sequence). The CDR3 is made up of 13 amino acids. Deletions cut 1 base from V and 5 bases from J, with 8 bases between. CDR3 bases read: TGTGCCAGTAGTATAGCTGGCGGGGAGACC. This gives the protein CASSIAGGET. Given in full, the CDR3 is CASSIAGGETQYF.

This clone was detected many times. Read data end 3 residues before the CDR3 end; the end is taken from the germline J gene. The chain recombines TRBV2 with TRBJ2-7; the match to TRBD1 covers 7 bases. CDR1 and CDR2 (germline): SNHLY, FYNNEI. The CDR3 runs to 14 residues. J was trimmed by 0 bases and V by 7 bases; bases with no gene match: 6. The part of the CDR3 DNA that was read is TGTGCCAGCATCAAGGACAGGTCCTCCTACGAG. It specifies CASIKDRSSYE. The CDR3 in full is CASIKDRSSYEQYF.

There are many counts of this clone. With the read ending 3 residues before the CDR3 end, the germline J gene is used to fill in that end. The rearrangement uses TRBV20-1 and TRBJ2-1; TRBD2 aligns across 7 bases. Trimming took 1 base from V and 6 from J; bases not matched to a gene: 6. Per germline, CDR1 DFQATT and CDR2 SNEGSKA (reference sequence). The CDR3 is 14 residues long. CDR3 DNA (partial): TGCAGTGCTAGAGGACCGGGGACTACCAATGAG. Its protein is CSARGPGTTNE. The entire CDR3 sequence reads CSARGPGTTNEQFF.

On this clone: Read coverage stops 3 residues before the CDR3 terminus; the germline J gene supplies the remainder. The chain recombines TRBV19 with TRBJ2-2, with D possibly TRBD2 on 6 matching bases. Germline V gene lookup returns CDR1 LNHDA and CDR2 SQIVND (reference sequence). Deletions cut 2 bases from V and 4 bases from J, with 14 bases between. The CDR3 is 16 amino acids. The CDR3: CASSIPGDVVTGELFF. CDR3 bases read: TGTGCCAGTAGTATACCGGGGGATGTTGTCACCGGGGAG.

This clone occurred many times. The read ends 3 residues shy of where the CDR3 ends; the end is completed using the germline J gene. J is TRBJ2-1 and V is TRBV7-9; a possible D gene is TRBD1 (5 bases). V lost 5 bases to trimming and J lost 3 bases, with 14 bases between them. The length of the CDR3 is 15 residues. Germline V gene data show CDR1 as SEHNR and CDR2 as FQNEAQ (reference sequence). The CDR3 bases that were read are TGTGCCAGCAGCCCTTGGGGCGGAAACTACAATGAG. Translating it yields CASSPWGGNYNE. The full-length CDR3 reads as CASSPWGGNYNEQFF.

This clone was counted ten times or more. The covered CDR3 bases are TGTGCCACCAGCAGAGATCTGGGCGATTCCTACGAG. This sequence encodes CATSRDLGDSYE. The whole CDR3 sequence is CATSRDLGDSYEQYF. The rearrangement links TRBV15 to TRBJ2-7, with D unresolved. The observed sequence ends 3 residues before the CDR3 terminus, with the missing tail filled in from the germline J gene. The germline CDR1 and CDR2 sequences are LNHNV and YYDKDF (reference sequence). The CDR3 consists of 15 residues. V gave up 0 bases and J gave up 1 base, with 10 bases separating them. Looking up the rest from reference TRBV15 and TRBJ2-7 gives the full variable domain: DAMVIQNPRYQVTQFGKPVTLSCSQTLNHNVMYWYQQKSSQAPKLLFHYYDKDFNNEADTPDNFQSRRPNTSFCFLDIRSPGLGDTAMYLCATSRDLGDSYEQYFGPGTRLTVT.

Ten or more counts support this clone. The sequenced fragment ends 3 residues before the CDR3 boundary, so the rest is inferred from the germline J gene. The V call is TRBV19, the J call TRBJ2-1, with 13 bases matching TRBD2. Germline V gene sequence: CDR1 LNHDA, CDR2 SQIVND (reference sequence). There are 16 residues in the CDR3. Trimming at V came to 3 bases and at J to 8 bases, leaving 7 bases not matched to a gene. The DNA read from the CDR3 is TGTGCCAGTAGTATTTCACTAGCGGGAGGGGGGGATGAG. This codes for CASSISLAGGGDE. The full-length CDR3 reads as CASSISLAGGGDEQFF.

This clone was recorded a few times. The CDR3 end falls 3 residues outside the read, so it is completed with the germline J gene. This chain joins TRBV20-1 and TRBJ2-7, with 7 bases that match TRBD2. The CDR3 consists of 13 residues. Germline CDR1 and CDR2: DFQATT and SNEGSKA (reference sequence). Unmatched junction bases numbered 7, after V lost 6 bases and J lost 2 bases. The covered CDR3 bases are TGCAGTGCGGGGGGGGACGATCCCTACGAG. This sequence encodes CSAGGDDPYE. The whole CDR3 sequence reads CSAGGDDPYEQYF.

This clone has ten or more counts. The read falls 3 residues short of the CDR3 end, and the missing part is taken from the germline J gene. V is TRBV27 and J is TRBJ2-6, with no clear D. The CDR3 is 13 residues long. The ends were cut back, 8 bases at V and 0 bases at J, with 5 bases in the middle. From germline, CDR1 is MNHEY and CDR2 SMNVEV (reference sequence). CDR3 region: CASLSSGANVLTF. The covered CDR3 bases are TGTGCCAGCCTCAGCTCTGGGGCCAACGTC.

This clone was seen repeatedly, ten times or more. The CDR3 is cut off 3 residues early in the read; its end comes from the germline J gene. This rearrangement joins TRBV4-1 to TRBJ2-7; TRBD1 agrees at 7 bases. This CDR3 is 15 amino acids long. CDR1 is MGHRA and CDR2 is YSYEKL in the germline V gene. V shed 2 bases, J shed 0 bases, and the junction held 4 bases outside the gene matches. The chain's CDR3 is CASSQRQGFSYEQYF. The DNA read from the CDR3 is TGCGCCAGCAGCCAACGACAGGGTTTCTCCTACGAG.

This clone has a count of ten or more. The read comes to an end 3 residues before the CDR3 does, leaving the germline J gene to fill in the end. The chain joins TRBV11-2 to TRBJ2-1; 9 bases are a match to TRBD2. This CDR3 has 15 residues. Germline V gives CDR1 SGHAT, CDR2 FQNNGV. With V trimmed by 5 bases and J by 6 bases, 8 bases remained unmatched. The covered CDR3 bases are TGTGCCAGCAGCCATAGCGGGAGTACCTCCAATGAG. The encoded protein is CASSHSGSTSNE. The full CDR3 reads CASSHSGSTSNEQFF. Full variable domain (missing parts from reference TRBV11-2 and TRBJ2-1): EAGVAQSPRYKIIEKRQSVAFWCNPISGHATLYWYQQILGQGPKLLIQFQNNGVVDDSQLPKDRFSAERLKGVDSTLKIQPAKLEDSAVYLCASSHSGSTSNEQFFGPGTRLTVL.

This clone was observed many times. The read stops 3 residues short of the end of the CDR3; the missing end is completed from the germline J gene. The V call is TRBV19, the J call TRBJ1-5, with D perhaps matching TRBD1 (6 bases). Germline V gene sequence: CDR1 LNHDA, CDR2 SQIVND (reference sequence). Trimming took off 5 bases at V and 3 bases at J, with 14 bases between the two ends. This CDR3 is built from 15 residues. CDR3 sequence reads: CASSPGTFFNQPQHF. The sequenced CDR3 bases are TGTGCCAGTAGTCCCGGGACATTTTTCAATCAGCCC.

This clone was seen at least ten times. The sequenced CDR3 bases are TGTGCCAGCAGGGGGACAGGGAGTACTGGGGCCAACGTC. Amino acid sequence: CASRGTGSTGANV. The CDR3 as a whole reads CASRGTGSTGANVLTF. The V gene is TRBV2, the J gene TRBJ2-6, with 9 positions matching TRBD1. The CDR3 extends 3 residues past the end of the read, so its final part is completed from the germline J gene. The CDR3 sequence is 16 residues long. V lost 6 bases to trimming and J lost 2 bases; unmatched junction nucleotides: 5. In germline, CDR1 is SNHLY, CDR2 FYNNEI.

Ten or more counts support this clone. Sequencing ends 3 residues short of the CDR3 end; the germline J gene provides the rest. The V and J genes are TRBV19 and TRBJ2-3; no reliable D call. This CDR3 spans 13 amino acids. V shed 7 bases and J shed 2 bases, with 10 bases lying between them. Germline CDR1 and CDR2: LNHDA and SQIVND (reference sequence). CDR3 in amino acids: CASNSGVTDTQYF. The CDR3 bases that were read are TGTGCCAGTAACAGTGGAGTCACAGATACG.

Note on this clone: The observed sequence ends 3 residues before the CDR3 terminus, with the missing tail filled in from the germline J gene. The genes are TRBV7-9 and TRBJ1-1, with D possibly matching TRBD1 (5 bases). CDR3 size: 14 residues. Germline V CDR1 and CDR2: SEHNR, FQNEAQ (reference sequence). The CDR3 sequence: CASSSSGTSGKAFF. CDR3 bases read: TGTGCCAGCAGCTCCTCCGGGACTAGCGGGAAA.

This clone was counted at least ten times. The read gets to within 3 residues of the CDR3 end, and the germline J gene fills in the rest. The J gene is TRBJ1-5, the V gene TRBV28; D is unclear. The CDR3 has 16 residues. CDR1 and CDR2 from the germline V gene are MDHEN and SYDVKM. V was cut by 2 bases and J by 0 bases, with 11 bases left in between. The part of the CDR3 DNA that was read is TGTGCCAGCAGTTTAATGATGCGGGTTAGCAATCAGCCC. It codes for CASSLMMRVSNQP. The complete CDR3 reads CASSLMMRVSNQPQHF.

This clone was recorded a few times. The CDR3 end lies 3 residues beyond the end of the read and is filled in from the germline J gene. The chain uses TRBV20-1 and TRBJ2-1; 9 nucleotides match TRBD2. In germline, CDR1 is DFQATT, CDR2 SNEGSKA (reference sequence). The CDR3 covers 14 residues. V lost 1 base to trimming and J lost 7 bases; unmatched junction nucleotides: 5. The CDR3 reads CSARGIAGANEQFF. The sequenced part of the CDR3 DNA is TGCAGTGCTAGAGGAATAGCGGGAGCGAATGAG.